This T cell receptor (beta chain) was observed in a study of response to subunit inactivated influenza vaccine. Trimming left V 10 bases short and J 3 bases short, with 13 bases between. CDR1 and CDR2 (germline): SEHNR, FQNEAQ (reference sequence). The CDR3 spans 13 residues. This clonotype appeared many times. No antigen is known for it. Findings of the study overall: The authors suggested that few new T cells are recruited per seasonal influenza vaccination.

TCRdb re-called the RT-PCR reads with MiXCR, one entry per CDR3 protein. The sample has more than 550,000 distinct CDR3 sequences; about 11% are singletons. This specimen consisted of PBMCs from blood, obtained on the day of vaccination. The V call is TRBV7-9, the J call TRBJ2-1; the D call may be TRBD1 or TRBD2 (5 bases each). The source of this sequence is a man aged 50-60 years who received an inactivated influenza vaccine. The CDR3 is CATDGTIYNEQFF. In DNA, the CDR3 is TGTGCCACCGACGGGACCATCTACAATGAGCAGTTCTTC.